The next 4 T cell receptor beta chains were all read from a single sample in a study of shared clonotypes between healthy human individuals (dated by TCRdb to 2018 to 2021). Libraries were made using the immunoSEQ multiplex PCR assay. TCRdb took this table from immuneACCESS and kept in-frame rearrangements with V and J called. Such tables lack part of the clones; where checked against another copy, unresolved V genes explain under half of the gap, and the rest is unexplained. The sample data list millions of clones, and roughly nine tenths of these were observed just once. The ten biggest clones cover around 0.15% of the sample. Sample: naive CD4+ T cells sorted from blood. Taken with the paper, the label for cell subset or site translates to: CD45RA+ positively selected. Receptors originate from a man aged 18 to 35 in good health.

This chain links TRBV5-1 with TRBJ2-7; 7 bases agree with TRBD1. After removal of 0 bases from V and 5 bases from J, the junction contained 8 bases not matched to a gene. This CDR3 is 15 amino acids long. Germline V CDR1 and CDR2: SGHRS, YFSETQ. The CDR3 region is CASSLAPGQINEQYF. The CDR3 bases are TGCGCCAGCAGCTTGGCCCCGGGACAGATAAACGAGCAGTACTTC.

The chain is built from TRBV27 and TRBJ1-6; D possibly corresponds to TRBD1 (5 bases). From germline, CDR1 is MNHEY and CDR2 SMNVEV (reference sequence). This CDR3 is built from 15 residues. V dropped 6 bases and J dropped 10 bases, with 19 bases sitting between them. The CDR3 DNA is TGTGCCAGCAGCCCCGTGGGGGGAGTTCGGTCACCCCTCCACTTT. Translation gives CASSPVGGVRSPLHF.

The chain employs TRBV19 and TRBJ1-3; D is unclear. CDR3 size: 14 residues. The V end lost 5 bases, the J end lost 0 bases, and 8 bases lay between the germline ends. Germline CDR1 is LNHDA and CDR2 is SQIVND (reference sequence). CDR3 bases: TGTGCCAGTAGTCCGAGGGACTCTGGAAACACCATATATTTT. It encodes CASSPRDSGNTIYF.

This chain uses TRBV7-8 with TRBJ2-1, with unresolved D. CDR1 and CDR2 from the germline V gene are SGHVS and FQNEAQ. The V end was cut by 0 bases, the J end by 9 bases, with 9 bases between. CDR3 length: 13 residues. The CDR3 sequence is CASSLAALAEQFF. In DNA form, the CDR3 reads TGTGCCAGCAGCTTAGCGGCGTTAGCTGAGCAGTTCTTC.